This T cell receptor (beta chain) was recorded in a study of T cells in Graves' hyperthyroidism and ophthalmopathy. Looking at the study overall: Peripheral blood was taken when the disease was first diagnosed, before any treatment began.

Stable Graves' hyperthyroidism denoted no ophthalmopathy progression over 18 months. Exclusion criteria comprised uncontrolled infection, other autoimmune disease, pregnancy or lactation. There are 14 residues in the CDR3. The V end was cut by 1 base, the J end by 1 base, with 7 bases between. The germline CDR1 and CDR2 sequences are LNHNV and YYDKDF (reference sequence). This clonotype was counted at least ten times. It was RNA transcripts that yielded the amplified TCR beta CDR3 regions. The TCR CDR3 first-round RT-PCR relied on the HTBI primer set. TCRdb redid the calling of the multiplex PCR reads with MiXCR, one entry per CDR3 protein. The table has about 760,000 distinct CDR3 sequences, around 40% seen once.

Sequencing was carried out using blood. The receptor was derived from a woman in her forties with Graves' hyperthyroidism. This chain uses TRBV15 with TRBJ1-2; a weak D match, TRBD1 (5 bases). The CDR3 DNA is TGTGCCACCAGCAGAGGGGACCTTAACTATGGCTACACCTTC. Translated, it gives CATSRGDLNYGYTF.